These 23 T cell receptor beta chains were all obtained from the same sample, sequenced in a study of follicular helper T cells after annual influenza vaccination. As to time point: 2015-2016 season, 7 days after influenza vaccination. Produced via immunoSEQ multiplex PCR; TCRdb's table is partial and in-frame only. The top ten clones hold approximately 0.37% of a sample with 8,000 to 11,000 clones, roughly 80% of them seen once. Sequenced here: CXCR5- memory CD4+ T cells sorted from blood, sampled 7 days after influenza vaccination. The receptor source for this set is an adult who received the influenza vaccine.

The rearrangement uses TRBV30 and TRBJ1-1, with D unresolved. Germline V gene data show CDR1 as GTSNPN and CDR2 as SVGIG (reference sequence). V was shortened by 1 base and J by 9 bases, with 9 bases between the two germline ends. This CDR3 contains 11 residues. CDR3 DNA sequence: TGTGCCTGGAGTGGCGAGTTGCAAGCTTTCTTT. Translation gives CAWSGELQAFF.

V is TRBV5-5 and J is TRBJ2-3; a possible D gene is TRBD2 (6 bases). Between the trimmed V and J ends, which lost 0 bases and 2 bases, there was a span of 10 bases. The CDR3 totals 15 residues. Germline V gene data show CDR1 as SGHKS and CDR2 as YYEKEE (reference sequence). The CDR3 region has the DNA TGTGCCAGCAGCTTGGTGCTAGCGCCCACAGATACGCAGTATTTT. Translation: CASSLVLAPTDTQYF.

V and J are TRBV2 and TRBJ1-5; the match to TRBD1 covers 7 bases. J was trimmed by 2 bases and V by 5 bases; bases with no gene match: 6. This CDR3 comprises 15 residues. Germline V gives CDR1 SNHLY, CDR2 FYNNEI. CDR3 bases: TGTGCCAGCAGTTTCGACAGGGCCCGCAATCAGCCCCAGCATTTT. Its protein product is CASSFDRARNQPQHF.

There are a few counts of this clone. V gene TRBV6-1 combines with J gene TRBJ2-6; D may match TRBD1 or TRBD2 (5 bases each). V was shortened by 4 bases and J by 4 bases, with 11 bases between the two germline ends. The germline CDR1 and CDR2 sequences are MNHNS and SASEGT. CDR3 length: 15 amino acids. The CDR3 region is CASSARDQGANVLTF. As DNA, the CDR3 is TGTGCCAGCAGTGCTCGGGACCAGGGGGCCAACGTCCTGACTTTC.

Details on this clone: Other DNA variants within this sample encode the same CDR3. This chain uses TRBV7-8 with TRBJ2-7; D not certain. CDR1 and CDR2 from the germline V gene are SGHVS and FQNEAQ. The CDR3 has 13 amino acids. V was shortened by 1 base and J by 2 bases, with 6 bases between the two germline ends. The CDR3 region is CASSLVATYEQYF. The CDR3 DNA sequence: TGTGCCAGCAGCTTAGTGGCGACCTACGAGCAGTACTTC.

The chain uses TRBV5-1 and TRBJ2-1, with a weak D call TRBD1 (6 bases). CDR1 and CDR2 from the germline V gene are SGHRS and YFSETQ. The CDR3 covers 13 residues. The V end was cut by 4 bases, the J end by 9 bases, with 14 bases between. In DNA form, the CDR3 reads TGCGCCAGCAGCCTCGGACAGCAGGGTGAGCAGTTCTTC. It translates to CASSLGQQGEQFF.

Comments on this clone: The sample has other DNA sequences that encode this CDR3 too. The chain is built from TRBV6-5 and TRBJ1-1; 10 bases map to TRBD1. Germline CDR1 and CDR2: MNHEY and SVGAGI. Germline trimming cut 2 bases from V and 5 bases from J; bases unmatched to any gene: 5. This CDR3 region has 15 residues. The CDR3 DNA reads as TGTGCCAGCAGTTACGACAGGGGGCGTAATACTGAAGCTTTCTTT. This encodes CASSYDRGRNTEAFF.

The chain is built from TRBV25-1 and TRBJ2-2, with D perhaps matching TRBD1 (6 bases). Germline V lookup: CDR1 MGHDK, CDR2 SYGVNS. There are 16 residues in the CDR3. Trimming cost V 1 base and J 3 bases, with 12 bases left between them. CDR3 protein: CASSEWQGIDTGELFF. CDR3 nucleotides: TGTGCCAGCAGTGAATGGCAGGGGATCGACACCGGGGAGCTGTTTTTT.

The chain carries TRBV7-2 and TRBJ1-6; D possibly corresponds to TRBD1 (6 bases). This CDR3 comprises 13 residues. V lost 5 bases and J 9 bases, leaving 11 bases between the germline ends. CDR1 and CDR2 from the germline V gene are SGHTA and FQGNSA. The CDR3 protein is CASSRGQLSPLHF. CDR3 DNA: TGTGCCAGCAGCCGCGGACAGCTTTCACCCCTCCACTTT.

This chain joins TRBV28 and TRBJ1-1; possible D gene TRBD1, 5 bases. V gave up 2 bases and J gave up 4 bases, with 14 bases separating them. Germline assignment: CDR1 MDHEN and CDR2 SYDVKM. The length of the CDR3 is 15 residues. The CDR3 reads CASSLRGLGGTEAFF. The CDR3 coding sequence is TGTGCCAGCAGTTTACGGGGGTTGGGTGGCACTGAAGCTTTCTTT.

This clone was seen once. The V and J genes are TRBV28 and TRBJ2-1; a possible D gene is TRBD1 (6 bases). The V gene lost 6 bases and the J gene lost 8 bases, with 11 bases spanning the gap. The CDR3 sequence is 12 residues long. Germline lookup yields CDR1 MDHEN and CDR2 SYDVKM. The CDR3 reads CASRTQGHEQFF. The CDR3 nucleotides read TGTGCCAGCAGGACACAGGGCCATGAGCAGTTCTTC.

V is TRBV4-3 and J is TRBJ1-2; D unresolved. The CDR3 runs to 14 residues. Trimming stripped 0 bases from V and 5 bases from J, with 10 bases between. Per the germline V gene, CDR1 is LGHNA and CDR2 is YSLEER. The CDR3 is CASSQEARPYGYTF. The CDR3 DNA is TGCGCCAGCAGCCAAGAAGCCAGACCGTATGGCTACACCTTC.

The chain recombines TRBV5-1 with TRBJ1-1, with D unresolved. The CDR3 is made up of 11 amino acids. Germline CDR1 is SGHRS and CDR2 is YFSETQ. V was shortened by 3 bases and J by 8 bases, with 8 bases between the two germline ends. The CDR3 DNA reads TGCGCCAGCAGCTCTGGTGGGGAAGCTTTCTTT. Its protein is CASSSGGEAFF.

This clone is a singleton in its sample. This chain connects TRBV4-2 to TRBJ1-4, with D unresolved. Germline V gene lookup returns CDR1 LGHNA and CDR2 YNFKEQ. V was cut by 4 bases and J by 1 base, with 13 bases left in between. CDR3 length: 16 amino acids. CDR3 loop: CASSLQMGLTNEKLFF. The CDR3 DNA is TGTGCCAGCAGCCTCCAAATGGGGTTAACTAATGAAAAACTGTTTTTT.

The chain carries TRBV19 and TRBJ2-5; D is uncertain. Trimming stripped 6 bases from V and 6 bases from J, with 14 bases between. The CDR3 extends over 13 amino acids. Per the germline V gene, CDR1 is LNHDA and CDR2 is SQIVND (reference sequence). CDR3 bases: TGTGCCAGTAGCCCGGGTGGTCGGAAGACCCAGTACTTC. Amino acid sequence: CASSPGGRKTQYF. Complete variable domain (other parts from reference TRBV19 and TRBJ2-5): DGGITQSPKYLFRKEGQNVTLSCEQNLNHDAMYWYRQDPGQGLRLIYYSQIVNDFQKGDIAEGYSVSREKKESFPLTVTSAQKNPTAFYLCASSPGGRKTQYFGPGTRLLVL.

The chain combines TRBV18 with TRBJ2-5, with no clear D. Per the germline V gene, CDR1 is KGHSH and CDR2 is LQKENI. The germline V and J ends were trimmed by 2 bases and 4 bases, with 11 bases remaining between them. The CDR3 length is 14 residues. CDR3 in amino acids: CASSPLARGETQYF. The CDR3 DNA is TGTGCCAGCTCACCATTGGCTAGAGGAGAGACCCAGTACTTC.

This chain uses TRBV28 with TRBJ2-2; 9 bases align to TRBD1. Per germline, CDR1 MDHEN and CDR2 SYDVKM. This CDR3 has 19 amino acids. V trimming: 2 bases; J trimming: 3 bases; junction bases outside the gene matches: 13. The CDR3 DNA is TGTGCCAGCAGTTTAGAGAGGACAGGGGTTAAATCGTACACCGGGGAGCTGTTTTTT. Translating gives CASSLERTGVKSYTGELFF.

The gene calls are TRBV28 and TRBJ2-5, with D unclear. CDR1 is MDHEN, CDR2 SYDVKM, per germline. V lost 7 bases to trimming and J lost 0 bases, with 9 bases between them. There are 13 residues in the CDR3. CDR3: CASTQENQETQYF. The CDR3 nucleotides are TGTGCCAGCACCCAGGAGAACCAAGAGACCCAGTACTTC.

V and J are TRBV7-2 and TRBJ1-5; 11 nucleotides align to TRBD1. Germline V gives CDR1 SGHTA, CDR2 FQGNSA. This CDR3 region has 17 residues. The V gene end was trimmed by 5 bases and the J gene end by 2 bases; junction bases not matched to a gene: 8. The CDR3 DNA follows: TGTGCCAGCAGCCCCTTAGGACAGGGGGCGGGCAATCAGCCCCAGCATTTT. Translation gives CASSPLGQGAGNQPQHF.

The gene calls are TRBV30 and TRBJ1-1; 7 bases are a match to TRBD1. CDR3 length: 13 residues. Trimming took 2 bases from V and 3 from J; bases not matched to a gene: 3. Germline CDR1 is GTSNPN and CDR2 is SVGIG (reference sequence). CDR3 loop: CAWSRDSDTEAFF. The DNA for the CDR3 is TGTGCCTGGAGTCGGGACAGCGACACTGAAGCTTTCTTT.

The CDR3 DNA follows: TGTGCCAGCAGTTTATACTTCGGCAAGGCCGAAAAGCAGTTCTTC. Translation: CASSLYFGKAEKQFF. The chain links TRBV28 to TRBJ2-1; unclear D gene. V gave up 1 base and J gave up 11 bases, with 18 bases separating them. Germline V gene lookup returns CDR1 MDHEN and CDR2 SYDVKM. CDR3 length: 15 residues.

This clone was recorded only once. V usage is TRBV15 and J usage is TRBJ2-1; 7 bases are shared with TRBD1. Germline V lookup: CDR1 LNHNV, CDR2 YYDKDF (reference sequence). Trimming at V came to 3 bases and at J to 4 bases, leaving 6 bases not matched to a gene. The CDR3 covers 15 residues. The CDR3 protein is CATSRDGTEYNEQFF. CDR3 nucleotide sequence: TGTGCCACCAGCAGGGACGGGACAGAATACAATGAGCAGTTCTTC.

This clone appeared a few times. The rearrangement joins TRBV2 to TRBJ1-6, with D uncertain. This CDR3 is built from 13 residues. Germline V CDR1 and CDR2: SNHLY, FYNNEI. Trimming removed 5 bases at V and 9 bases at J, with 11 bases between. CDR3 bases: TGTGCCAGCAGTATGATAGACCCTTCACCCCTCCACTTT. This gives the protein CASSMIDPSPLHF.